These T cell receptor beta chains were read from a single sample in a study of CD8+ T cells in alopecia areata. The method was immunoSEQ multiplex PCR; TCRdb's version includes in-frame clones alone and lacks a portion of them. The sample holds roughly 220,000 clones, more than 30% seen once. The sequencing used CD4+ T cells sorted from blood, collected at roughly week 30, from a patient treated with tofacitinib. These receptors all stem from a human donor with alopecia areata. CDR3s include the opening cysteine and the closing phenylalanine or tryptophan. Each record gives: V gene, clone size, D gene, J gene, CDR3 protein, CDR3 DNA. A D gene is named only where the DNA matches it firmly. The size of a clone is reported for some rows only, either as once, few or many, or as a class for expanded clones.

>TRBV4-1|-|-|TRBJ2-7
CASSQVVGEQYF
TGCGCCAGCAGCCAAGTAGTCGGCGAGCAGTACTTC
>TRBV5-8|few|-|TRBJ1-2
CASRLDPGNGYTF
TGTGCCAGCAGACTGGACCCGGGGAATGGCTACACCTTC
>TRBV2|few|-|TRBJ1-5
CASSRTGEQPQHF
TGTGCCAGCAGTCGAACAGGAGAACAGCCCCAGCATTTT
>TRBV27|-|-|TRBJ1-1
CASSLSGRLNTEAFF
TGTGCCAGCAGTTTATCGGGCAGGTTGAACACTGAAGCTTTCTTT
>TRBV11-2|once|TRBD1|TRBJ1-2
CASSLVTGQGRDGYTF
TGTGCCAGCAGCTTAGTCACGGGACAGGGGAGGGATGGCTACACCTTC
>TRBV4-2|-|TRBD1|TRBJ2-3
CASSQAPGQGIDTQYF
TGTGCCAGCAGCCAGGCCCCGGGACAGGGGATAGATACGCAGTATTTT
>TRBV19|-|TRBD1|TRBJ2-7
CASSTTDRYEQYF
TGTGCCAGTAGTACCACGGACAGGTACGAGCAGTACTTC
>TRBV27|once|-|TRBJ2-7
CASGATGEQYF
TGTGCCAGCGGTGCGACGGGCGAGCAGTACTTC
>TRBV18|-|-|TRBJ1-2
CASSRSRAEGDYGYTF
TGTGCCAGCTCACGGTCCCGGGCGGAAGGCGACTATGGCTACACCTTC
>TRBV4-1|-|TRBD2|TRBJ2-3
CASSQASGGGRDTQYF
TGCGCCAGCAGCCAAGCATCGGGAGGGGGAAGAGATACGCAGTATTTT
>TRBV7-9|-|-|TRBJ2-3
CASSLTATDTQYF
TGTGCCAGCAGCTTGACCGCCACAGATACGCAGTATTTT
>TRBV11-2|-|TRBD1|TRBJ1-1
CASSLDPGTEEAFF
TGTGCCAGCAGCTTAGATCCCGGGACAGAAGAAGCTTTCTTT
>TRBV6-5|-|-|TRBJ2-3
CASSKDYPKPDTQYF
TGTGCCAGCAGTAAGGACTACCCGAAACCAGATACGCAGTATTTT
>TRBV19|many|-|TRBJ2-2
CASSIPNPRTGELFF
TGTGCCAGTAGTATACCCAACCCGCGCACCGGGGAGCTGTTTTTT
>TRBV9|-|-|TRBJ1-1
CASSQGQSETEAFF
TGTGCCAGCAGCCAAGGACAGTCGGAGACTGAAGCTTTCTTT
>TRBV9|-|TRBD2|TRBJ2-2
CASSARTSGNTGELFF
TGTGCCAGCAGCGCCCGGACTAGCGGGAACACCGGGGAGCTGTTTTTT
>TRBV5-1|-|-|TRBJ2-3
CASSPRTDTQYF
TGCGCCAGCAGCCCCCGGACAGATACGCAGTATTTT
>TRBV7-9|few|-|TRBJ2-5
CASSSYSEDQGTQYF
TGTGCCAGCAGCTCATACAGCGAAGACCAGGGGACCCAGTACTTC
>TRBV29-1|-|-|TRBJ1-1
CSVGGRMNTEAFF
TGCAGCGTTGGCGGACGAATGAACACTGAAGCTTTCTTT
>TRBV30|-|TRBD1|TRBJ2-2
CAWIQGYTGELFF
TGTGCCTGGATACAGGGGTACACCGGGGAGCTGTTTTTT
>TRBV6-1|-|-|TRBJ1-4
CASSERGNEKLFF
TGTGCCAGCAGTGAAAGAGGGAATGAAAAACTGTTTTTT
>TRBV6-6|-|TRBD1|TRBJ2-7
CASSLQGQTNYEQYF
TGTGCCAGCAGTCTTCAGGGACAGACCAACTACGAGCAGTACTTC
>TRBV9|-|-|TRBJ2-3
CASSVESDTQYF
TGTGCCAGCAGCGTAGAGTCAGATACGCAGTATTTT
>TRBV25-1|-|-|TRBJ2-5
CASSDSGVVGETQYF
TGTGCCAGCAGTGACTCCGGGGTGGTAGGAGAGACCCAGTACTTC
>TRBV30|few|TRBD2|TRBJ2-2
CAWSVLAGGGELFF
TGTGCCTGGAGTGTACTAGCGGGAGGCGGGGAGCTGTTTTTT
>TRBV9|-|TRBD2|TRBJ2-3
CASSVGASGSTDTQYF
TGTGCCAGCAGCGTAGGGGCTAGCGGGAGCACAGATACGCAGTATTTT
>TRBV30|-|-|TRBJ2-2
CAWRALERETGELFF
TGTGCCTGGAGGGCCCTGGAAAGGGAGACCGGGGAGCTGTTTTTT
>TRBV11-2|few|-|TRBJ2-3
CASSLVGAGDTQYF
TGTGCCAGCAGCTTAGTAGGGGCAGGGGATACGCAGTATTTT
>TRBV30|few|TRBD1|TRBJ1-2
CACGTGYGYTF
TGTGCCTGCGGGACAGGGTATGGCTACACCTTC
>TRBV19|-|-|TRBJ2-7
CASSIKWDTSYEQYF
TGTGCCAGTAGTATAAAATGGGACACGTCCTACGAGCAGTACTTC
>TRBV4-1|-|TRBD2|TRBJ2-2
CASSQDLSGRNTGELFF
TGCGCCAGCAGCCAAGATCTGAGCGGGAGGAACACCGGGGAGCTGTTTTTT
>TRBV7-2|-|-|TRBJ2-7
CASSYREGDEQYF
TGTGCCAGCAGCTACCGAGAGGGGGACGAGCAGTACTTC
>TRBV5-4|-|-|TRBJ2-2
CASSSPGTTGELFF
TGTGCCAGCAGTTCTCCTGGGACCACCGGGGAGCTGTTTTTT
>TRBV29-1|-|-|TRBJ2-4
CSVGAKNIQYF
TGCAGCGTTGGTGCCAAAAACATTCAGTACTTC
>TRBV19|-|TRBD2|TRBJ2-1
CASSLRTSGGQEQFF
TGTGCCAGTAGTCTCCGGACTAGCGGGGGGCAAGAGCAGTTCTTC
>TRBV29-1|many|-|TRBJ2-2
CSVKTVGQNTGELFF
TGCAGCGTTAAGACCGTGGGACAGAACACCGGGGAGCTGTTTTTT
>TRBV5-1|few|-|TRBJ2-7
CASSLDQYEQYF
TGCGCCAGCAGCTTGGACCAGTACGAGCAGTACTTC
>TRBV29-1|-|TRBD1|TRBJ1-1
CSVTHRTGANEAFF
TGCAGCGTCACCCACCGGACAGGGGCTAATGAAGCTTTCTTT
>TRBV7-9|-|-|TRBJ1-1
CASSLMGLNTEAFF
TGTGCCAGCAGCTTAATGGGGCTGAACACTGAAGCTTTCTTT
>TRBV6-5|-|TRBD1|TRBJ2-7
CASRTGQGGSYEQYF
TGTGCCAGCAGGACGGGACAGGGCGGATCCTACGAGCAGTACTTC